These 10 T cell receptor beta chains were all obtained from the same sample, sequenced in a study of blood T cell repertoires in COVID-19 (dated by TCRdb to the early 2020s). Libraries came from the immunoSEQ multiplex PCR assay. The immuneACCESS repertoire file appears here via TCRdb, limited to in-frame rearrangements. These files lack a portion of the clones; in checked studies, under half of the deficit traces to unresolved V genes, and the cause of the others is not known. The sample profile shows 400,000 to 500,000 clones; 88% of them were found once. The leading ten clones occupy 1.5% to 2% of the sample. Sequenced: PBMCs or T cells enriched from blood (not recorded which). The receptor source for this set is a woman in her thirties or forties who had recovered from COVID-19.

The chain is built from TRBV13 and TRBJ2-7, with D hard to call. Trimming took off 5 bases at V and 0 bases at J, with 14 bases between the two ends. Germline-derived CDR1 and CDR2 are PRHDT and FYEKMQ (reference sequence). This CDR3 is built from 15 residues. The CDR3 bases are TGTGCCAGCAGCCCTTCCCTCTACAGCTCCTACGAGCAGTACTTC. This encodes CASSPSLYSSYEQYF. Full variable domain (outside the CDR3, taken from reference TRBV13 and TRBJ2-7): AAGVIQSPRHLIKEKRETATLKCYPIPRHDTVYWYQQGPGQDPQFLISFYEKMQSDKGSIPDRFSAQQFSDYHSELNMSSLELGDSALYFCASSPSLYSSYEQYFGPGTRLTVT.

This clone is a singleton in its sample. The V and J genes are TRBV10-1 and TRBJ2-7, with TRBD2 matching over 8 bases. The CDR3 has 15 residues. The junction had 8 bases not matched to a gene; V was cut back by 3 bases and J by 4 bases. Germline V gene sequence: CDR1 WNHNN, CDR2 SYGVQD (reference sequence). The CDR3 region is CASSDGVAGPYEQYF. The CDR3 DNA is TGCGCCAGCAGTGACGGGGTAGCGGGACCATACGAGCAGTACTTC.

The chain combines TRBV4-3 with TRBJ1-2; TRBD1 matches at 7 bases. CDR1 is LGHNA, CDR2 YSLEER, per germline. V shed 0 bases and J 4 bases; nucleotides not matched to a gene: 8. This CDR3 is built from 16 residues. CDR3 amino acids: CASSQDPTGTVYGYTF. CDR3 DNA: TGCGCCAGCAGCCAAGATCCCACCGGGACAGTCTATGGCTACACCTTC.

The J gene is TRBJ1-1, the V gene TRBV2; D may be TRBD1 (6 bases). V was clipped by 5 bases and J by 1 base, with 11 bases between them. CDR1 is SNHLY, CDR2 FYNNEI, per germline. The CDR3 consists of 14 residues. CDR3 protein: CASSLRTENTEAFF. The CDR3, as DNA: TGTGCCAGCAGTCTTCGGACAGAGAACACTGAAGCTTTCTTT.

The chain employs TRBV9 and TRBJ2-7, with no clear D. The CDR3 has 14 amino acids. Germline V gene data show CDR1 as SGDLS and CDR2 as YYNGEE. Trimming stripped 6 bases from V and 6 bases from J, with 19 bases between. The CDR3 loop is CASTPSHGTGEQYF. CDR3 nucleotides: TGTGCCAGCACTCCTTCTCACGGTACGGGCGAGCAGTACTTC.

This clone was seen a single time. This chain connects TRBV6-6 to TRBJ1-1; D is perhaps TRBD1 (5 bases). CDR3 length: 18 amino acids. Germline CDR1 MNHNY, CDR2 SVGAGI (reference sequence). The V gene lost 5 bases and the J gene lost 5 bases, with 27 bases spanning the gap. CDR3 nucleotides: TGTGCCAGCAGTCCGAACCCGCCGGGGGGGGAGCCCAGAACTGAAGCTTTCTTT. Its translation: CASSPNPPGGEPRTEAFF.

The chain is built from TRBV7-9 and TRBJ1-1; D possibly corresponds to TRBD1 (5 bases). CDR3 length: 14 amino acids. Trimming stripped 3 bases from V and 1 base from J, with 9 bases between. Looked up from germline, CDR1 is SEHNR and CDR2 is FQNEAQ (reference sequence). The CDR3 protein is CASSLMTENTEAFF. The CDR3 DNA sequence: TGTGCCAGCAGCTTGATGACAGAGAACACTGAAGCTTTCTTT.

This clone was counted a single time. This chain uses TRBV18 with TRBJ1-1; D ambiguous. Deletions cut 2 bases from V and 4 bases from J, with 5 bases between. The CDR3 has 12 residues. Germline CDR1 and CDR2: KGHSH and LQKENI. As DNA, the CDR3 is TGTGCCAGCTCACCAGGGCGCACTGAAGCTTTCTTT. Protein: CASSPGRTEAFF.

The chain recombines TRBV5-1 with TRBJ2-2, with 9 bases that match TRBD1. This CDR3 has 17 amino acids. Unmatched junction bases numbered 7, after V lost 3 bases and J lost 1 base. The germline V gene encodes CDR1 SGHRS and CDR2 YFSETQ. Here the CDR3 reads CASSYLQGALNTGELFF. DNA of the CDR3: TGCGCCAGCAGCTACCTACAGGGGGCGCTGAACACCGGGGAGCTGTTTTTT.

This clone has a handful of counts. The chain joins TRBV4-3 to TRBJ2-7; 10 bases fit TRBD2. Unmatched junction bases numbered 4, after V lost 2 bases and J lost 0 bases. CDR1 and CDR2 from the germline V gene are LGHNA and YSLEER. There are 16 residues in the CDR3. CDR3: CASSQSIAGGSYEQYF. The CDR3 nucleotides are TGCGCCAGCAGCCAATCTATAGCGGGAGGCTCCTACGAGCAGTACTTC.